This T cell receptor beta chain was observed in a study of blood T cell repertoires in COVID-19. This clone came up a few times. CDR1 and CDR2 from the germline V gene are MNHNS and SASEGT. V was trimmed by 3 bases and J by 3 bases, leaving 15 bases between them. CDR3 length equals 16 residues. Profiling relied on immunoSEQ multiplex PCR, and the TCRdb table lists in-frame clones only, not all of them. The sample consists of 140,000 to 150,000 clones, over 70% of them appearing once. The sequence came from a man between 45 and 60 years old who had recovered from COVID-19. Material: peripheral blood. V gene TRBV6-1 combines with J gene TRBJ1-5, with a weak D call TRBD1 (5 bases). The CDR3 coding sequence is TGTGCCAGCAGTGACAAAGTGCAGGGTTACAATCAGCCCCAGCATTTT. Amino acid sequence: CASSDKVQGYNQPQHF.